These T cell receptor beta chains were read from a single sample in a study of Ad26.COV2.S vaccination and SARS-CoV-2 variants. Some clones are missing from TCRdb's copy, which holds only in-frame ones; the method was immunoSEQ multiplex PCR. This table has approximately 500,000 clones, roughly 87% appearing once. This material consisted of peripheral blood, taken in a trial of Ad26.COV2.S vaccine versus placebo. These receptors came from a person aged 18-65 years who received the Ad26.COV2.S COVID-19 vaccine or a placebo. Each CDR3 is given with its conserved first and last residue. Each record gives: D gene, clone size, J gene, V gene, CDR3 protein, CDR3 DNA. A D gene is named only where the DNA matches it firmly. The listing skips clone size in some rows; elsewhere it reads once, few, many or a size class.

TRBD2 | - | TRBJ2-2 | TRBV5-1 | CASSPGERESGELFF | TGCGCCAGCAGCCCAGGGGAGCGGGAGTCCGGGGAGCTGTTTTTT
- | - | TRBJ2-7 | TRBV5-1 | CASSFDAYEQYF | TGCGCCAGCAGCTTCGATGCCTACGAGCAGTACTTC
- | - | TRBJ2-1 | TRBV11-2 | CASSLGKNEQFF | TGTGCCAGCAGCTTGGGCAAAAATGAGCAGTTCTTC
- | - | TRBJ1-6 | TRBV5-4 | CASRRFNSPLHF | TGTGCCAGCCGACGGTTTAATTCACCCCTCCACTTT
- | few | TRBJ2-3 | TRBV28 | CASTGTRPDTQYF | TGTGCCAGCACCGGGACCCGGCCAGATACGCAGTATTTT
- | - | TRBJ1-5 | TRBV24-1 | CATSDPSRVDQPQHF | TGTGCCACCAGTGATCCCAGCAGGGTAGATCAGCCCCAGCATTTT
- | - | TRBJ2-1 | TRBV9 | CASSVDPLLAQFF | TGTGCCAGCAGCGTAGACCCCCTCCTGGCGCAGTTCTTC
- | - | TRBJ1-4 | TRBV6-6 | CASRGTGGGEKLFF | TGTGCCAGCAGGGGGACCGGGGGAGGTGAAAAACTGTTTTTT
TRBD1 | - | TRBJ1-2 | TRBV15 | CATSSPGQEGYGYTF | TGTGCCACCAGCAGCCCCGGACAGGAGGGCTATGGCTACACCTTC
TRBD2 | once | TRBJ2-1 | TRBV19 | CASSITSGTYNEQFF | TGTGCCAGTAGTATAACTAGCGGAACCTACAATGAGCAGTTCTTC
- | - | TRBJ2-7 | TRBV7-9 | CASSLGGDTYEQYF | TGTGCCAGCAGCTTAGGAGGGGATACCTACGAGCAGTACTTC
- | - | TRBJ2-5 | TRBV28 | CASSFLAGQETQYF | TGTGCCAGCAGTTTTCTGGCGGGGCAAGAGACCCAGTACTTC
TRBD1 | - | TRBJ1-3 | TRBV11-2 | CASSLGQGASLSPIYF | TGTGCCAGCAGCTTAGGGCAGGGGGCCTCTCTTTCCCCCATATATTTT
- | - | TRBJ2-2 | TRBV19 | CASSMMDSIVTGELFF | TGTGCCAGTAGTATGATGGACAGCATTGTCACCGGGGAGCTGTTTTTT
TRBD2 | - | TRBJ2-4 | TRBV3-1/TRBV3-2 | CASSPRLAGTKNIQYF | TGTGCCAGCAGCCCCAGACTAGCGGGAACCAAAAACATTCAGTACTTC
- | - | TRBJ2-1 | TRBV15 | CATSRDRFGGAEQFF | TGTGCCACCAGCAGAGATCGGTTCGGTGGGGCTGAGCAGTTCTTC
- | - | TRBJ2-3 | TRBV27 | CASSPNWSTDTQYF | TGTGCCAGCAGTCCCAACTGGTCCACAGATACGCAGTATTTT
TRBD2 | - | TRBJ2-2 | TRBV3-1/TRBV3-2 | CASSRLAGGTGELFF | TGTGCCAGCAGTCGTCTAGCGGGAGGGACCGGGGAGCTGTTTTTT
- | - | TRBJ2-5 | TRBV20-1 | CSARVQETQYF | TGCAGTGCTAGAGTACAAGAGACCCAGTACTTC
- | - | TRBJ1-5 | TRBV19 | CASSRQDRPQHF | TGTGCCAGTAGTAGACAAGACAGGCCCCAGCATTTT
TRBD1 | - | TRBJ1-2 | TRBV2 | CASSERQGYGYTF | TGTGCCAGCAGTGAAAGACAGGGGTATGGCTACACCTTC
TRBD2 | once | TRBJ2-1 | TRBV7-8 | CASSPHPASGSRAFF | TGTGCCAGCAGCCCCCACCCGGCTAGCGGGAGTAGGGCGTTCTTC
- | few | TRBJ1-6 | TRBV3-1/TRBV3-2 | CASSRQGPYNSPLHF | TGTGCCAGCAGCCGGCAGGGTCCCTATAATTCACCCCTCCACTTT
- | - | TRBJ2-2 | TRBV4-3 | CASSQAIRNTGELFF | TGCGCCAGCAGCCAAGCCATTAGGAACACCGGGGAGCTGTTTTTT
TRBD2 | - | TRBJ2-2 | TRBV28 | CASSPIHGLAGVSTGELFF | TGTGCCAGCAGTCCCATCCATGGACTAGCGGGAGTTAGTACCGGGGAGCTGTTTTTT
TRBD2 | once | TRBJ2-1 | TRBV11-2 | CASSLELGLAGQSSYNEQFF | TGTGCCAGCAGCTTAGAATTGGGACTAGCGGGACAAAGCTCCTACAATGAGCAGTTCTTC
TRBD2 | - | TRBJ2-1 | TRBV27 | CASSLVAGGNEQFF | TGTGCCAGCAGTTTGGTAGCGGGAGGAAATGAGCAGTTCTTC
- | - | TRBJ1-5 | TRBV30 | CAWSVGRQNQPQHF | TGTGCCTGGAGTGTGGGACGTCAGAATCAGCCCCAGCATTTT
- | - | TRBJ2-2 | TRBV7-2 | CASSSKHGGTGELFF | TGTGCCAGCAGCTCAAAACACGGGGGCACCGGGGAGCTGTTTTTT
TRBD2 | - | TRBJ2-1 | TRBV7-3 | CASSLTSGRLGEQFF | TGTGCCAGCAGCTTAACTAGCGGGAGGCTTGGTGAGCAGTTCTTC
- | - | TRBJ1-3 | TRBV5-5 | CASSLNWWGNTIYF | TGTGCCAGCAGCTTGAACTGGTGGGGAAACACCATATATTTT
- | - | TRBJ2-5 | TRBV7-9 | CASSLGRAAQETQYF | TGTGCCAGCAGCTTGGGGCGAGCGGCACAAGAGACCCAGTACTTC
- | - | TRBJ1-1 | TRBV5-5 | CASSLLGTEAFF | TGTGCCAGCAGCTTGCTGGGCACTGAAGCTTTCTTT